This entry features one TCR beta chain sequence. What this receptor recognizes is not known. No base quality information exists; no much larger clone differs at one position. These data come from a study of T cell changes during pregnancy in multiple sclerosis (dated by TCRdb to the late 2010s). In terms of the full investigation: In women with multiple sclerosis, the researchers looked at how the T cell repertoire shifted as pregnancy progressed.

The V and J ends are trimmed by 1 base and 8 bases, leaving 11 bases between them. Counted from cysteine to phenylalanine, this CDR3 has 13 amino acids. Solely the CDR3 DNA is kept, with 39 bases framed from the first base. CDR1 LNHDA and CDR2 SQIVND were looked up in the germline V gene (reference sequence). Libraries were made using the immunoSEQ multiplex PCR assay. TCRdb retrieved this table from immuneACCESS and kept in-frame rearrangements only. Not all clones are present; in checked studies, unresolved V genes account for under half, and no reason is known for the remainder. In all, the sample holds about 40,000 clones, and more than 85% of those were seen once. Over 10% of the sample rests with the top ten.

Recombination connected TRBV19 to TRBJ1-1, and possibly TRBD1, on 5 matching bases. The receptor's source is a female donor with multiple sclerosis, enrolled in a pregnancy study. The sample in question was CD8+ T cells from peripheral blood mononuclear cells, obtained in the first trimester of pregnancy. The CDR3 protein is CASSIGVGGEAFF. The nucleotides are TGTGCCAGTAGTATAGGAGTCGGGGGAGAAGCTTTCTTT.